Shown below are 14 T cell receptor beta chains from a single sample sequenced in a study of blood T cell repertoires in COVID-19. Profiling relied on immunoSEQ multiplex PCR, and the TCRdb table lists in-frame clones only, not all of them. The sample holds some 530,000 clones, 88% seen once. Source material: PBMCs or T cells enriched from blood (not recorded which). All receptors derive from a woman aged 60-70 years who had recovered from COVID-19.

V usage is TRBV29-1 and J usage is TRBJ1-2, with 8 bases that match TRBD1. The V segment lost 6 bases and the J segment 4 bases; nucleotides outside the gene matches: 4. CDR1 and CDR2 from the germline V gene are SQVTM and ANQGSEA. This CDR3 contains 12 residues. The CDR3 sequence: CSVGQGIYGYTF. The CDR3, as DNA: TGCAGCGTCGGACAGGGCATCTATGGCTACACCTTC. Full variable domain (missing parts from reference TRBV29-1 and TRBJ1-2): SAVISQKPSRDICQRGTSLTIQCQVDSQVTMMFWYRQQPGQSLTLIATANQGSEATYESGFVIDKFPISRPNLTFSTLTVSNMSPEDSSIYLCSVGQGIYGYTFGSGTRLTVV.

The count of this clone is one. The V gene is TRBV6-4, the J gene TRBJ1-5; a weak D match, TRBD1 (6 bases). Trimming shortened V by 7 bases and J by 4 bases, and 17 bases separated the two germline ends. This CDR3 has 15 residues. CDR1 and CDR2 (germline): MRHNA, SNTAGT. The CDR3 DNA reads TGTGCCAGCACCTTTAGAAAGGGGGAGAATCAGCCCCAGCATTTT. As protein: CASTFRKGENQPQHF.

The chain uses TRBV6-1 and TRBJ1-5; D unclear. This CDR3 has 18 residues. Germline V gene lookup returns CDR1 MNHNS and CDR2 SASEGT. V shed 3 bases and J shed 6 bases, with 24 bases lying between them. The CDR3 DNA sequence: TGTGCCAGCAGTGAGATGAGCTCTCTGGGGAGAGGTAGTCAGCCCCAGCATTTT. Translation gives CASSEMSSLGRGSQPQHF.

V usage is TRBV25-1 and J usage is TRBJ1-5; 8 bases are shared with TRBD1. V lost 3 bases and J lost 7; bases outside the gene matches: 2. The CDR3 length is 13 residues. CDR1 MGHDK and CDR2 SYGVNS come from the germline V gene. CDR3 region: CASSEDRAQPQHF. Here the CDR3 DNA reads TGTGCCAGCAGTGAGGACAGGGCCCAGCCCCAGCATTTT.

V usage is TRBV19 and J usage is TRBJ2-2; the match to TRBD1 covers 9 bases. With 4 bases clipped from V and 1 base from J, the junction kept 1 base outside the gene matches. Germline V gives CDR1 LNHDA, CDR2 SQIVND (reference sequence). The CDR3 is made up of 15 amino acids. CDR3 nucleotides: TGTGCCAGTAGTAGGACAGGGGAGAACACCGGGGAGCTGTTTTTT. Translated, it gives CASSRTGENTGELFF.

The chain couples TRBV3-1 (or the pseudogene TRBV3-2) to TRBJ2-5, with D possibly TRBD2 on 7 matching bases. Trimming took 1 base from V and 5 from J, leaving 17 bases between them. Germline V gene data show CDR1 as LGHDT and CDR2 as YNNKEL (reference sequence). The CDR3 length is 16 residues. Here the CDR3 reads CASSQAGGGGRETQYF. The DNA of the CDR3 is TGTGCCAGCAGCCAAGCTGGAGGGGGGGGTCGGGAGACCCAGTACTTC.

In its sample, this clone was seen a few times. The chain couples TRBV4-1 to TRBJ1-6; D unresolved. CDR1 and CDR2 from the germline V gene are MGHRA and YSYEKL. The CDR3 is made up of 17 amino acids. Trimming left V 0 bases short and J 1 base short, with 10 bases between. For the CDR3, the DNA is TGCGCCAGCAGCCAAGAGTCAACGACTTCCTATAATTCACCCCTCCACTTT. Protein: CASSQESTTSYNSPLHF.

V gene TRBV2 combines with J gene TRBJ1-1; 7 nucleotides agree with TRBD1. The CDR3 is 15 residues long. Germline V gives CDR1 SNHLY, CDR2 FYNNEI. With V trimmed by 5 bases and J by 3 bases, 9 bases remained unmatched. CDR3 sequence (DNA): TGTGCCAGCAGTACGGGACAGCCTATTTACACTGAAGCTTTCTTT. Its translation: CASSTGQPIYTEAFF.

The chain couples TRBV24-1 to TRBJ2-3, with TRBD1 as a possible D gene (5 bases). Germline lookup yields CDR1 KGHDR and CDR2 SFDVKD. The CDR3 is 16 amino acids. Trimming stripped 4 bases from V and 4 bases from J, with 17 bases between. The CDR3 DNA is TGTGCCACCAGTGACCGGTCAGGGAAATTGCCAGATACGCAGTATTTT. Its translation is CATSDRSGKLPDTQYF.

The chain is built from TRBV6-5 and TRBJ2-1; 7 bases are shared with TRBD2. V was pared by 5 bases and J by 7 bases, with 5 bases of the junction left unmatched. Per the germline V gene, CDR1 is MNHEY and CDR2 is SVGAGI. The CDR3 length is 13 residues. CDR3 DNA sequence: TGTGCCAGCAGTCGAAAGGGAGGGAATGAGCAGTTCTTC. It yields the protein CASSRKGGNEQFF.

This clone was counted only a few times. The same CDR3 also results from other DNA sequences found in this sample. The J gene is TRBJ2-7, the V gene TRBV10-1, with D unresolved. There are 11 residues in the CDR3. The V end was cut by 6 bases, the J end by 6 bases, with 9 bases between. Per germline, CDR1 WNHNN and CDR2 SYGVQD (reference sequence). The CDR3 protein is CASSRVSEQYV. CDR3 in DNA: TGCGCCAGCAGCCGGGTTTCCGAGCAGTACGTC.

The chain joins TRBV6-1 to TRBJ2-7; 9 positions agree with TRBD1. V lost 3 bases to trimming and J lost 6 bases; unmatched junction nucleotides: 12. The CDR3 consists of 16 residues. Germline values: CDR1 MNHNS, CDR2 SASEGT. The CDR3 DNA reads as TGTGCCAGCAGTGATCATGCCGGGACAGGGTCTTTCGAGCAGTACTTC. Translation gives CASSDHAGTGSFEQYF.

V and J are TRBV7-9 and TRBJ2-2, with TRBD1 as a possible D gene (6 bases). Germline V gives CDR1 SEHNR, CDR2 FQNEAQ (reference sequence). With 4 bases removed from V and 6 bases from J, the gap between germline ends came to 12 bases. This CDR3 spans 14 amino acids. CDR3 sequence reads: CASSSAGQSGELFF. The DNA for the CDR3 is TGTGCCAGCAGCTCGGCCGGACAGTCCGGGGAGCTGTTTTTT.

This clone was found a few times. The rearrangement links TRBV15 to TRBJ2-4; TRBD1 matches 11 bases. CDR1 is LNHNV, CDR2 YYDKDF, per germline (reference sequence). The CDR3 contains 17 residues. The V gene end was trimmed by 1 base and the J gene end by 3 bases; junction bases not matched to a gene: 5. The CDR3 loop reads CATSRGTGGKGKNIQYF. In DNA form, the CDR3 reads TGTGCCACCAGCAGAGGGACAGGGGGCAAAGGCAAAAACATTCAGTACTTC.